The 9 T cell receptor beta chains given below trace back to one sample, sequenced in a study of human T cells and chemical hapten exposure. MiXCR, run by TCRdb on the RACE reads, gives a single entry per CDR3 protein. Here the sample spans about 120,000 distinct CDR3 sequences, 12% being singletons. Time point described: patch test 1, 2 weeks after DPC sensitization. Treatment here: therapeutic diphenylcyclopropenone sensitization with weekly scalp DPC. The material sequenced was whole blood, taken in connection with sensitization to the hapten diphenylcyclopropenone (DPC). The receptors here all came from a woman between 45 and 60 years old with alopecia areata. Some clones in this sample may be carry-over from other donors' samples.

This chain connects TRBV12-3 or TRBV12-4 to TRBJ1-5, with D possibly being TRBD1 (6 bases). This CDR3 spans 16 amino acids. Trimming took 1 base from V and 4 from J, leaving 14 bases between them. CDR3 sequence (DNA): TGTGCCAGCAGTTTAGGCCAGGGGATAGGGAATCAGCCCCAGCATTTT. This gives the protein CASSLGQGIGNQPQHF.

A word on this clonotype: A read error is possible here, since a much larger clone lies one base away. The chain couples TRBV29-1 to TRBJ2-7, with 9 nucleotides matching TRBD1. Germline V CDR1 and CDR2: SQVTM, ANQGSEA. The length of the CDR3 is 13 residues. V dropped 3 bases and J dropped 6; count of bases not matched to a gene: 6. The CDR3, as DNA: TGCAGCGTTGACAGGACAGGGGTTTCCGAGCAGTACTTC. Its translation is CSVDRTGVSEQYF.

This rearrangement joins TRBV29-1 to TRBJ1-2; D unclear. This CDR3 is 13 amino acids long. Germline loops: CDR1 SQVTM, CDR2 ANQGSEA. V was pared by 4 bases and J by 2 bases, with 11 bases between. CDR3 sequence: CSVGEGENYGYTF. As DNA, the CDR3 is TGCAGCGTTGGTGAGGGTGAGAACTATGGCTACACCTTC.

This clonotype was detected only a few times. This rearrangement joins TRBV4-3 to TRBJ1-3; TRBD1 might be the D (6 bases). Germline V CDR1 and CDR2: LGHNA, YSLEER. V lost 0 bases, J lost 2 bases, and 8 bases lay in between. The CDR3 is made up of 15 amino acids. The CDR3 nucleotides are TGCGCCAGCAGCCAAGATGCAGGGGCTGGAAACACCATATATTTT. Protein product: CASSQDAGAGNTIYF.

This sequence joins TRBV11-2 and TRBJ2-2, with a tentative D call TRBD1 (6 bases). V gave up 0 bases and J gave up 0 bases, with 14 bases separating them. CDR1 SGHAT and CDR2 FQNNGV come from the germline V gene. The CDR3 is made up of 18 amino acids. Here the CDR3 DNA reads TGTGCCAGCAGCTTAGACCATGGACAGATGGCGAACACCGGGGAGCTGTTTTTT. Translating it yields CASSLDHGQMANTGELFF.

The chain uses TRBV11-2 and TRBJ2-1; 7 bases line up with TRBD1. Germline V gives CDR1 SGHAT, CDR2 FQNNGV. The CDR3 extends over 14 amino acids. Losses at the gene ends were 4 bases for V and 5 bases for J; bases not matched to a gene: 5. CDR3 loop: CASSSDRINNEQFF. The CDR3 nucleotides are TGTGCCAGCAGCTCGGACAGGATTAACAATGAGCAGTTCTTC.

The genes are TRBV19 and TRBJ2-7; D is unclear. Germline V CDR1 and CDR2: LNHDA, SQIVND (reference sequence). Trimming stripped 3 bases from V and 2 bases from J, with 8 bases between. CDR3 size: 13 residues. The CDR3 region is CASSIKQTYEQYF. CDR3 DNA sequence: TGTGCCAGTAGTATCAAACAGACCTACGAGCAGTACTTC.

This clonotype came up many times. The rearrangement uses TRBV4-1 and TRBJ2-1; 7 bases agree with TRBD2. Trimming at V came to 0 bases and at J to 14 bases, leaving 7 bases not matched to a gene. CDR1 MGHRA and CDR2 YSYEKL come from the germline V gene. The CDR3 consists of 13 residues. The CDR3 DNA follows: TGCGCCAGCAGCCAAGATGAGGCGGGGAGGGAGTTCTTC. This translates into CASSQDEAGREFF.

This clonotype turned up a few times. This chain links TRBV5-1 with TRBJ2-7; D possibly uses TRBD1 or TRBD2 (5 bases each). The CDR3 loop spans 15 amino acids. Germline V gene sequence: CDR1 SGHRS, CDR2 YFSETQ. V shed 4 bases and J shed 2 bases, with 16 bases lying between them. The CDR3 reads CASSPSTGLTYEQYF. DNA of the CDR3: TGCGCCAGCAGCCCCTCTACGGGGCTCACCTACGAGCAGTACTTC.